Listed below are T cell receptor beta chains from one sample, sequenced in a study of blood T cell repertoires in COVID-19. Clones were sequenced by immunoSEQ multiplex PCR, and TCRdb holds only the in-frame ones, with some missing. Of around 230,000 clones listed, roughly 79% are singletons. The sequencing input was PBMCs or T cells enriched from blood (not recorded which). The receptors shown here come from a man in his forties who had recovered from COVID-19. Both conserved end residues are part of each CDR3. Each record gives: J gene, V gene, clone size, D gene, CDR3 protein, CDR3 DNA. The D gene is left open where the match is weak. Where a row states a size, it is once, few, many or the class of an expanded clone; other rows omit it.

TRBJ1-1	TRBV3-1/TRBV3-2	NA	NA	CASRPRGLTNTEAFF	TGTGCCAGCAGGCCGCGGGGTCTGACGAACACTGAAGCTTTCTTT
TRBJ2-5	TRBV6-5	NA	NA	CASSYWREAQETQYF	TGTGCCAGCAGTTACTGGAGGGAGGCACAAGAGACCCAGTACTTC
TRBJ2-5	TRBV6-2/TRBV6-3	NA	NA	CASSTGLPTQYF	TGTGCCAGCAGCACGGGACTCCCGACCCAGTACTTC
TRBJ2-7	TRBV29-1	NA	NA	CSVVSPQGKGYEQYF	TGCAGCGTAGTTAGCCCCCAGGGCAAGGGTTACGAGCAGTACTTC
TRBJ2-1	TRBV13	NA	NA	CASSSRYDSYNEQFF	TGTGCCAGCAGCTCCCGATACGACAGCTACAATGAGCAGTTCTTC
TRBJ2-7	TRBV18	NA	TRBD2	CASSGLADYEQYF	TGTGCCAGCTCAGGACTAGCAGATTACGAGCAGTACTTC
TRBJ2-7	TRBV3-1/TRBV3-2	NA	NA	CASSQVRRGEQYF	TGTGCCAGCAGCCAAGTTCGGCGGGGCGAGCAGTACTTC
TRBJ1-2	TRBV20-1	NA	NA	CSADQGYGYTF	TGCAGTGCCGATCAGGGGTATGGCTACACCTTC
TRBJ2-1	TRBV14	NA	NA	CASSQKSEQFF	TGTGCCAGCAGCCAGAAGAGTGAGCAGTTCTTC
TRBJ1-1	TRBV3-1/TRBV3-2	NA	NA	CASSFDRPNTEAFF	TGTGCCAGCAGCTTCGACAGACCGAACACTGAAGCTTTCTTT
TRBJ1-4	TRBV4-1	NA	NA	CASSQDGRATNEKLFF	TGCGCCAGCAGCCAAGACGGGCGGGCAACTAATGAAAAACTGTTTTTT
TRBJ1-6	TRBV5-4	NA	NA	CASSLFTDINSPLHF	TGTGCCAGCAGCTTGTTTACTGATATAAATTCACCCCTCCACTTT
TRBJ2-7	TRBV2	NA	NA	CASSERGDGYEQYF	TGTGCCAGCAGTGAACGGGGAGACGGGTACGAGCAGTACTTC
TRBJ1-5	TRBV4-3	NA	NA	CASSQDGDSNQPQHF	TGCGCCAGCAGCCAAGATGGAGACAGCAATCAGCCCCAGCATTTT
TRBJ2-3	TRBV2	NA	TRBD1	CASSGRQGGTDTQYF	TGTGCCAGCAGTGGCCGACAGGGCGGCACAGATACGCAGTATTTT
TRBJ1-1	TRBV10-1	NA	NA	CASSGPGTEAFF	TGCGCCAGCAGCGGTCCGGGAACTGAAGCTTTCTTT
TRBJ2-3	TRBV30	NA	TRBD1	CAWAIEGQGYTQYF	TGTGCCTGGGCCATCGAGGGACAGGGTTATACGCAGTATTTT
TRBJ2-7	TRBV30	NA	NA	CAWTPPATYEQYF	TGTGCCTGGACCCCTCCTGCTACCTACGAGCAGTACTTC
TRBJ1-1	TRBV4-2	NA	NA	CASRSQEAEAFF	TGTGCCAGCAGGTCACAGGAAGCTGAAGCTTTCTTT
TRBJ2-2	TRBV5-4	NA	NA	CASSFGSGFGELFF	TGTGCCAGCAGCTTTGGGTCGGGATTCGGGGAGCTGTTTTTT
TRBJ2-2	TRBV24-1	NA	TRBD2	CATSDTGSGSGTGELFF	TGTGCCACCAGTGACACAGGGAGCGGGAGCGGCACCGGGGAGCTGTTTTTT
TRBJ1-3	TRBV28	NA	NA	CASKQGGGAGNTIYF	TGTGCCAGCAAACAGGGTGGCGGAGCTGGAAACACCATATATTTT
TRBJ1-2	TRBV7-2	few	NA	CASSIAGAAGYTF	TGTGCCAGCAGTATAGCGGGGGCGGCTGGCTACACCTTC
TRBJ1-6	TRBV7-9	NA	NA	CASSLNTGTHNSPLHF	TGTGCCAGCAGCTTAAACACGGGGACACATAATTCACCCCTCCACTTT
TRBJ1-1	TRBV12-3/TRBV12-4	NA	NA	CASEVASNTEAFF	TGTGCCAGCGAGGTAGCCTCGAACACTGAAGCTTTCTTT
TRBJ1-5	TRBV28	NA	TRBD1	CASSFPGQSNQPQHF	TGTGCCAGCAGTTTTCCGGGACAGAGCAATCAGCCCCAGCATTTT
TRBJ2-6	TRBV19	NA	TRBD2	CASKLAGSSGANVLTF	TGTGCCAGTAAACTAGCGGGGTCCTCTGGGGCCAACGTCCTGACTTTC
TRBJ2-5	TRBV4-2	NA	TRBD1	CASSQGPQGEQETQYF	TGTGCCAGCAGCCAGGGTCCTCAGGGGGAGCAAGAGACCCAGTACTTC
TRBJ2-7	TRBV5-1	NA	TRBD1	CASSLTGQIPSYEQYF	TGCGCCAGCAGTTTAACGGGACAGATCCCTTCCTACGAGCAGTACTTC
TRBJ2-6	TRBV5-8	NA	TRBD1	CASSLAPGQYTSGANVLTF	TGTGCCAGCAGCTTGGCCCCGGGACAGTACACCTCTGGGGCCAACGTCCTGACTTTC
TRBJ2-7	TRBV2	few	NA	CASSHRAHYEQYF	TGTGCCAGCAGTCACAGGGCCCACTACGAGCAGTACTTC
TRBJ1-3	TRBV5-1	NA	NA	CASSEGNTIYF	TGCGCCAGCAGCGAGGGAAACACCATATATTTT
TRBJ2-3	TRBV9	NA	NA	CASSINTDTQYF	TGTGCCAGCAGCATTAACACAGATACGCAGTATTTT
TRBJ2-7	TRBV7-9	few	NA	CASSLAAGFGSYEQYF	TGTGCCAGCAGCTTAGCTGCAGGGTTCGGGTCCTACGAGCAGTACTTC
TRBJ2-2	TRBV27	NA	TRBD1	CASSLKDRAIRGELFF	TGTGCCAGCAGTTTAAAGGACAGGGCCATTCGGGGGGAGCTGTTTTTT
TRBJ1-1	TRBV19	NA	NA	CASSLQSMNTEAFF	TGTGCCAGTAGTTTGCAGTCCATGAACACTGAAGCTTTCTTT
TRBJ2-1	TRBV2	NA	NA	CASSVSGANEQFF	TGTGCCAGCAGTGTGTCGGGAGCGAATGAGCAGTTCTTC
TRBJ2-7	TRBV10-3	NA	NA	CAISRSDYEQYF	TGTGCCATCTCACGGAGCGACTACGAGCAGTACTTC
TRBJ2-7	TRBV15	NA	NA	CATSSGPPSIPSYEQYF	TGTGCCACCAGCAGTGGCCCCCCTAGCATTCCCTCCTACGAGCAGTACTTC
TRBJ2-2	TRBV30	few	NA	CAWSASTGELFF	TGTGCCTGGAGTGCGTCCACCGGGGAGCTGTTTTTT
TRBJ2-2	TRBV7-2	NA	NA	CASSYNANTGELFF	TGTGCCAGCAGTTACAACGCGAACACCGGGGAGCTGTTTTTT
TRBJ1-2	TRBV7-9	NA	NA	CASSLPRNYGYTF	TGTGCCAGCAGCTTGCCCCGGAACTATGGCTACACCTTC
TRBJ2-1	TRBV28	NA	NA	CASSLLKAGMGVDEQFF	TGTGCCAGCAGTTTATTAAAGGCAGGGATGGGTGTGGATGAGCAGTTCTTC
TRBJ2-2	TRBV2	NA	NA	CASSQDTGELFF	TGTGCCAGCAGTCAGGACACCGGGGAGCTGTTTTTT
TRBJ2-7	TRBV28	NA	TRBD1	CASSFGQGLEQYF	TGTGCCAGCAGTTTCGGACAGGGGTTAGAGCAGTATTTC
TRBJ1-2	TRBV7-9	once	NA	CASSLWGQEGYTF	TGTGCCAGCAGCTTATGGGGGCAAGAAGGCTACACCTTC
TRBJ1-4	TRBV5-1	NA	NA	CASSPGPWGSEELFF	TGCGCCAGCAGCCCGGGTCCATGGGGCTCCGAAGAACTGTTTTTT
TRBJ1-2	TRBV5-6	NA	TRBD1	CASSGGAGGYGYTF	TGTGCCAGCAGCGGTGGGGCAGGGGGCTATGGCTACACCTTC
TRBJ2-4	TRBV29-1	NA	TRBD1	CSARGVDRGDKNIQYF	TGCAGCGCCCGAGGGGTCGACAGGGGGGACAAAAACATTCAGTACTTC
TRBJ1-1	TRBV2	many	NA	CASSEGGGRTEAFF	TGTGCCAGCAGTGAAGGGGGAGGAAGAACTGAAGCTTTCTTT
TRBJ1-5	TRBV3-1/TRBV3-2	many	NA	CASSLSRQNQPQHF	TGTGCCAGCAGCCTATCCCGACAAAATCAGCCCCAGCATTTT
TRBJ1-5	TRBV19	NA	NA	CASIRTRGSNQPQHF	TGTGCCAGTATACGGACCAGGGGAAGCAATCAGCCCCAGCATTTT
TRBJ2-7	TRBV4-3	NA	TRBD2	CASRRGLAGGGEQYF	TGCGCCAGCAGACGAGGACTAGCGGGGGGTGGTGAGCAGTACTTC
TRBJ2-2	TRBV25-1	NA	NA	CASSESRGNTGELFF	TGTGCCAGCAGTGAAAGTAGGGGTAACACCGGGGAGCTGTTTTTT
TRBJ2-1	TRBV7-8	NA	NA	CASSLNYNEQFF	TGTGCCAGCAGCCTTAACTACAATGAGCAGTTCTTC
TRBJ1-5	TRBV28	NA	TRBD1	CASSGPGQTQPQHF	TGTGCCAGCAGCGGGCCGGGACAGACGCAGCCCCAGCATTTT
TRBJ2-7	TRBV2	once	TRBD1	CASSPRDRGRNEQYF	TGTGCCAGCAGCCCGAGGGACAGGGGGAGGAACGAGCAGTACTTC
TRBJ1-2	TRBV18	NA	NA	CASSPAREGGSYTF	TGTGCCAGCTCACCCGCCAGGGAAGGAGGGAGCTACACCTTC